The present T cell receptor (beta chain) was sequenced within a study of cytomegalovirus exposure and HLA in healthy donors. Turning to the study itself: Membership in the Caucasian-associated ancestry cluster was found for about four fifths of approximately 430 genotyped donors. Points from the study as a whole: Segments of the TCR beta V type were, in most cases, productive about 87% or about 30% of the time in an earlier analysis. Several top significant clusters appeared, in a later analysis, to be linked to common viral pathogens. Per published reports, the classifier diagnosed cytomegalovirus status with high specificity and sensitivity.

In regard to this clone: What it binds is unknown.

The PCR was carried out with 60 Vbeta primers and 13 Jbeta primers. Profiled with immunoSEQ multiplex PCR; TCRdb holds only in-frame clones, not every one. The data contain approximately 150,000 clones, 65% to 85% of them singletons. V dropped 6 bases and J dropped 0 bases, with 11 bases sitting between them. In germline, CDR1 is SGHAT, CDR2 FQNNGV. The CDR3 runs 14 residues. The receptor's source is a woman aged 40 to 49 in good health and CMV-seropositive. Specimen: PBMCs. This chain joins TRBV11-2 and TRBJ2-5; D is possibly TRBD1 (5 bases). The CDR3 here is CASRAPGYQETQYF. The DNA of the CDR3 is TGTGCCAGCAGGGCACCAGGGTACCAAGAGACCCAGTACTTC.